This TCR beta chain was profiled in a study of blood T cell repertoires in COVID-19. V shed 3 bases and J 7 bases; nucleotides not matched to a gene: 9. This CDR3 contains 14 residues. CDR1 LGHDT and CDR2 YNNKEL come from the germline V gene (reference sequence). Two consecutive negative NP/OP PCR tests, clearance, or resolved symptoms defined Cohort 3 recovery. Produced via immunoSEQ multiplex PCR; TCRdb's table is partial and in-frame only. The sample lists roughly 300,000 clones, 85% to 90% occurring once. Input material: PBMCs or T cells enriched from blood (not recorded which). The sequence was obtained from a man aged 25 to 40 who had recovered from COVID-19. V gene TRBV3-1 (or the pseudogene TRBV3-2) combines with J gene TRBJ2-7; 7 nucleotides line up with TRBD1. The CDR3 protein is CASSHTGERREQYF. DNA of the CDR3: TGTGCCAGCAGCCATACAGGGGAGAGGAGGGAGCAGTACTTC.